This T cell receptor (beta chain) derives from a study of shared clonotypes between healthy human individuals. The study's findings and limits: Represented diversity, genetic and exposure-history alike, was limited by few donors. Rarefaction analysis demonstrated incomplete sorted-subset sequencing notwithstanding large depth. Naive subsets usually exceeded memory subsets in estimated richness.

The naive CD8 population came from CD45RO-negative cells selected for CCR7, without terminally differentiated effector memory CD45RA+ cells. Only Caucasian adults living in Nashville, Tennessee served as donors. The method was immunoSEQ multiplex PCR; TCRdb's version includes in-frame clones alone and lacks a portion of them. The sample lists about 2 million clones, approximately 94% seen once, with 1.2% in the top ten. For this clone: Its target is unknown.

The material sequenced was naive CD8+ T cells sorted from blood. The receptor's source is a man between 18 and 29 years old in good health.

The CDR3: CASSLVPEGSNEQYF. The CDR3 region has the DNA TGTGCCAGCAGCTTAGTTCCGGAGGGCAGCAACGAGCAGTACTTC. The chain links TRBV7-8 to TRBJ2-7, with D possibly matching TRBD2 (6 bases). The CDR3 extends over 15 amino acids. Trimming left V 1 base short and J 5 bases short, with 15 bases between. Germline values: CDR1 SGHVS, CDR2 FQNEAQ.